These T cell receptor beta chains were read from a single sample in a study of Ad26.COV2.S vaccination and SARS-CoV-2 variants. Clones were sequenced by immunoSEQ multiplex PCR, and TCRdb holds only the in-frame ones, with some missing. The sample carries hundreds of thousands of clones, approximately 90% recorded once. Here the sequenced sample was peripheral blood, taken in a trial of Ad26.COV2.S vaccine versus placebo. All receptors derive from a person aged 18-65 years who received the Ad26.COV2.S COVID-19 vaccine or a placebo. CDR3s include the opening cysteine and the closing phenylalanine or tryptophan. The D gene is left open where the match is weak. For some rows the clone size is stated as once, few or many, or as a class when expanded; others skip it.

j_call: TRBJ2-5
d_call: .
clone_size: .
v_call: TRBV24-1
cdr3_nt: TGTGCCACCAGTGGTGAGGCCCAAGAGACCCAGTACTTC
cdr3_aa: CATSGEAQETQYF

j_call: TRBJ1-5
d_call: TRBD1
clone_size: few
v_call: TRBV30
cdr3_nt: TGTGCCTGGAGTGGGGACAGGGTGCCCCTGGGCAATCAGCCCCAGCATTTT
cdr3_aa: CAWSGDRVPLGNQPQHF

j_call: TRBJ1-6
d_call: .
clone_size: .
v_call: TRBV6-4
cdr3_nt: TGTGCCAGCAGTGAAGAGTATTCGAAAGCTTCACCCCTCCACTTT
cdr3_aa: CASSEEYSKASPLHF

j_call: TRBJ1-1
d_call: .
clone_size: .
v_call: TRBV7-2
cdr3_nt: TGTGCCAGCTCCGGTGGGCTCGAAGCTTTCTTT
cdr3_aa: CASSGGLEAFF

j_call: TRBJ1-1
d_call: .
clone_size: .
v_call: TRBV19
cdr3_nt: TGTGCCAGCCGGCACTGGGCCAGAATGAACACTGAAGCTTTCTTT
cdr3_aa: CASRHWARMNTEAFF

j_call: TRBJ2-7
d_call: .
clone_size: .
v_call: TRBV6-2/TRBV6-3
cdr3_nt: TGTGCCAGCAGTTACTCTGGGGGCCGCTACGAGCAGTACTTC
cdr3_aa: CASSYSGGRYEQYF

j_call: TRBJ2-5
d_call: .
clone_size: .
v_call: TRBV7-2
cdr3_nt: TGTGCCAGCAGCTTAAGGACGGGCCTCCAAGAGACCCAGTACTTC
cdr3_aa: CASSLRTGLQETQYF

j_call: TRBJ2-7
d_call: TRBD2
clone_size: once
v_call: TRBV2
cdr3_nt: TGTGCCAGCAGTGAAGTAATGGCGGGAGGCCTCTACGAGCAGTACTTC
cdr3_aa: CASSEVMAGGLYEQYF

j_call: TRBJ2-1
d_call: .
clone_size: .
v_call: TRBV29-1
cdr3_nt: TGCAGCGTTGAAACCCTTAAAGGGCTGAATGAGCAGTTCTTC
cdr3_aa: CSVETLKGLNEQFF

j_call: TRBJ2-5
d_call: .
clone_size: .
v_call: TRBV18
cdr3_nt: TGTGCCAGCTCACCACCGACCAGAGCTGAGACCCAGTACTTC
cdr3_aa: CASSPPTRAETQYF

j_call: TRBJ2-5
d_call: TRBD1
clone_size: .
v_call: TRBV18
cdr3_nt: TGTGCCAGCTCACCACTTGGGACAGGGACAGAGACCCAGTACTTC
cdr3_aa: CASSPLGTGTETQYF

j_call: TRBJ2-7
d_call: .
clone_size: .
v_call: TRBV7-2
cdr3_nt: TGTGCCAGCAGCATCGACGGGGGAGTCTACGAGCAGTACTTC
cdr3_aa: CASSIDGGVYEQYF

j_call: TRBJ2-7
d_call: TRBD1
clone_size: .
v_call: TRBV6-6
cdr3_nt: TGTGCCAGCAGCAGACAGGGGGCCGACGAGCAGTACTTC
cdr3_aa: CASSRQGADEQYF

j_call: TRBJ2-2
d_call: TRBD1
clone_size: few
v_call: TRBV4-3
cdr3_nt: TGCGCCAGCAGCCAAGAGGCAGGGGGCAACACCGGGGAGCTGTTTTTT
cdr3_aa: CASSQEAGGNTGELFF

j_call: TRBJ2-2
d_call: TRBD2
clone_size: .
v_call: TRBV19
cdr3_nt: TGTGCCAGTAGTATCCCTACTTCCACTAGCGGGAGGGCGCGGACCGGGGAGCTGTTTTTT
cdr3_aa: CASSIPTSTSGRARTGELFF

j_call: TRBJ1-2
d_call: TRBD1
clone_size: .
v_call: TRBV7-9
cdr3_nt: TGTGCCAGCAGCTTAGGGACGGGACAGATACTTAACTATGGCTACACCTTC
cdr3_aa: CASSLGTGQILNYGYTF

j_call: TRBJ2-3
d_call: .
clone_size: .
v_call: TRBV7-9
cdr3_nt: TGTGCCAGCAGCTTAGCGACGGGAGTAGATAAGCAGTATTTT
cdr3_aa: CASSLATGVDKQYF

j_call: TRBJ2-1
d_call: .
clone_size: .
v_call: TRBV30
cdr3_nt: TGTGCCTGGCGCAGTGCCTTGGGGCGGGGCAACTACAATGAGCAGTTCTTC
cdr3_aa: CAWRSALGRGNYNEQFF

j_call: TRBJ2-1
d_call: TRBD2
clone_size: .
v_call: TRBV7-9
cdr3_nt: TGTGCCAGCAGCCCGAAGCGGGGGGGCTCCTACAATGAGCAGTTCTTC
cdr3_aa: CASSPKRGGSYNEQFF

j_call: TRBJ2-1
d_call: .
clone_size: .
v_call: TRBV28
cdr3_nt: TGTGCCAGCAGTTTCCGCTCCTACAATGAGCAGTTCTTC
cdr3_aa: CASSFRSYNEQFF

j_call: TRBJ2-3
d_call: TRBD2
clone_size: .
v_call: TRBV4-2
cdr3_nt: TGTGCCAGCAGCCCGGGAGCGGGGAGCACAGATACGCAGTATTTT
cdr3_aa: CASSPGAGSTDTQYF

j_call: TRBJ2-4
d_call: .
clone_size: once
v_call: TRBV5-5
cdr3_nt: TGTGCCAGCAGCTTGGGCCATAGTCAAGCCAAAAACATTCAGTACTTC
cdr3_aa: CASSLGHSQAKNIQYF

j_call: TRBJ2-7
d_call: TRBD2
clone_size: .
v_call: TRBV6-5
cdr3_nt: TGTGCCAGCAGTTTTAGACTAGCAGGATACGAGCAGTACTTC
cdr3_aa: CASSFRLAGYEQYF

j_call: TRBJ2-1
d_call: .
clone_size: .
v_call: TRBV6-2/TRBV6-3
cdr3_nt: TGTGCCAGCAGTCTCTTGCGAGCCACCTACAATGAGCAGTTCTTC
cdr3_aa: CASSLLRATYNEQFF

j_call: TRBJ2-7
d_call: TRBD2
clone_size: .
v_call: TRBV18
cdr3_nt: TGTGCCAGCTCACCGACGACTAGCGGGAGATACGAGCAGTACTTC
cdr3_aa: CASSPTTSGRYEQYF

j_call: TRBJ2-2
d_call: .
clone_size: .
v_call: TRBV7-9
cdr3_nt: TGTGCCAGCAGCTTGCCTTCCCGACCCGGGGAGCTGTTTTTT
cdr3_aa: CASSLPSRPGELFF

j_call: TRBJ1-3
d_call: .
clone_size: .
v_call: TRBV30
cdr3_nt: TGTGCCTGGAGCACGGCGTTAAGCTCTGGAAACACCATATATTTT
cdr3_aa: CAWSTALSSGNTIYF

j_call: TRBJ2-2
d_call: TRBD2
clone_size: .
v_call: TRBV30
cdr3_nt: TGTGCCTGGGCAGGAGCGGGAGGAATCGGGGAGCTGTTTTTT
cdr3_aa: CAWAGAGGIGELFF

j_call: TRBJ2-1
d_call: TRBD2
clone_size: .
v_call: TRBV7-2
cdr3_nt: TGTGCCTCCTGCCTAGCGGGTCCCTCCTACAATGAGCAGTTCTTC
cdr3_aa: CASCLAGPSYNEQFF

j_call: TRBJ2-2
d_call: TRBD2
clone_size: .
v_call: TRBV6-5
cdr3_nt: TGTGCCACGACGCGGGGGGAGGACACCGGGGAGCTGTTTTTT
cdr3_aa: CATTRGEDTGELFF

j_call: TRBJ1-6
d_call: .
clone_size: few
v_call: TRBV3-1/TRBV3-2
cdr3_nt: TGTGCCAGCAGCCACGGGACACCGAATTCACCCCTCCACTTT
cdr3_aa: CASSHGTPNSPLHF

j_call: TRBJ2-7
d_call: TRBD1
clone_size: once
v_call: TRBV7-2
cdr3_nt: TGTGCCAGCAGCTTAAGGCACAGGGGGCGATACGAGCAGTACTTC
cdr3_aa: CASSLRHRGRYEQYF

j_call: TRBJ2-7
d_call: TRBD1
clone_size: .
v_call: TRBV27
cdr3_nt: TGTGCCAGCAGTAACGGACAGGGGACAGCCTACGAGCAGTACTTC
cdr3_aa: CASSNGQGTAYEQYF

j_call: TRBJ2-6
d_call: TRBD1
clone_size: once
v_call: TRBV28
cdr3_nt: TGTGCCAGCAGTTCGGGACAGACTGGGGCCAACGTCCTGACTTTC
cdr3_aa: CASSSGQTGANVLTF

j_call: TRBJ2-1
d_call: TRBD2
clone_size: .
v_call: TRBV7-9
cdr3_nt: TGTGCCAGCAGCTTAGGGGCTAGCGGGAGCCTCTACAATGAGCAGTTCTTC
cdr3_aa: CASSLGASGSLYNEQFF

j_call: TRBJ2-3
d_call: .
clone_size: .
v_call: TRBV5-1
cdr3_nt: TGCGCCAGCAGCTTGGTCGGGCAAAACCCTAGTTCGGCAGATACGCAGTATTTT
cdr3_aa: CASSLVGQNPSSADTQYF

j_call: TRBJ2-1
d_call: .
clone_size: .
v_call: TRBV5-1
cdr3_nt: TGCGCCAGCAGCTTGGAAGGGGGAACTCAAGCCCTTTACAATGAGCAGTTCTTC
cdr3_aa: CASSLEGGTQALYNEQFF

j_call: TRBJ2-1
d_call: .
clone_size: .
v_call: TRBV19
cdr3_nt: TGTGCCAGTAGTATTGGAGGGGGTGGTGGCAATGAGCAGTTCTTC
cdr3_aa: CASSIGGGGGNEQFF

j_call: TRBJ2-3
d_call: TRBD2
clone_size: .
v_call: TRBV3-1/TRBV3-2
cdr3_nt: TGTGCCAGCAGCTACAGCGGGAGGGGTCATACGCAGTATTTT
cdr3_aa: CASSYSGRGHTQYF

j_call: TRBJ1-1
d_call: TRBD1
clone_size: .
v_call: TRBV6-5
cdr3_nt: TGTGCCAGCAGGACAACGGGACAGGGGTCCCTGGGAGCTTTCTTT
cdr3_aa: CASRTTGQGSLGAFF

j_call: TRBJ2-7
d_call: .
clone_size: .
v_call: TRBV28
cdr3_nt: TGTGCCAGCAGTGAGGACAGATACGGCGTCACAGGCGAGCAGTACTTC
cdr3_aa: CASSEDRYGVTGEQYF

j_call: TRBJ2-1
d_call: .
clone_size: .
v_call: TRBV5-5
cdr3_nt: TGTGCCAGCAGCTCGGCAGGCTATGAGCAGTTCTTC
cdr3_aa: CASSSAGYEQFF

j_call: TRBJ2-1
d_call: TRBD2
clone_size: few
v_call: TRBV27
cdr3_nt: TGTGCCAGCAGTTTATCGCGTCGTCCAGGACTAGCTCTCGCTGAGCAGTTCTTC
cdr3_aa: CASSLSRRPGLALAEQFF

j_call: TRBJ2-7
d_call: TRBD2
clone_size: .
v_call: TRBV6-5
cdr3_nt: TGTGCCAGCAGTTACTCGACTAGCGGATACGAGCAGTACTTC
cdr3_aa: CASSYSTSGYEQYF

j_call: TRBJ1-2
d_call: .
clone_size: .
v_call: TRBV9
cdr3_nt: TGTGCCAGCAGCGCCGGCGGCGGATTTAACTATGGCTACACCTTC
cdr3_aa: CASSAGGGFNYGYTF

j_call: TRBJ2-1
d_call: TRBD2
clone_size: .
v_call: TRBV4-1
cdr3_nt: TGCGCCAGTACGGGGACTAGCTTGTCTGATGTGCAGTTCTTC
cdr3_aa: CASTGTSLSDVQFF

j_call: TRBJ2-3
d_call: .
clone_size: .
v_call: TRBV9
cdr3_nt: TGTGCCAGCAGCGCCCGGGGCCACAGACTCCGTAGCACAGATACGCAGTATTTT
cdr3_aa: CASSARGHRLRSTDTQYF

j_call: TRBJ2-7
d_call: TRBD2
clone_size: .
v_call: TRBV7-9
cdr3_nt: TGTGCCAGCAGCCGTGCGGGGGGCGACGGCGAGCAGTACTTC
cdr3_aa: CASSRAGGDGEQYF

j_call: TRBJ2-1
d_call: .
clone_size: .
v_call: TRBV27
cdr3_nt: TGTGCCAGCAGTTTAGACCGGGACTCAATAACCCTTTTCGGGGATGAGCAGTTCTTC
cdr3_aa: CASSLDRDSITLFGDEQFF

j_call: TRBJ2-1
d_call: .
clone_size: .
v_call: TRBV11-2
cdr3_nt: TGTGCCAGCAGTCTTTCCTACAATGAGCAGTTCTTC
cdr3_aa: CASSLSYNEQFF

j_call: TRBJ2-1
d_call: .
clone_size: .
v_call: TRBV14
cdr3_nt: TGTGCCAGCAGCCAAGTGGTAGGGGGTGATGAGCAGTTCTTC
cdr3_aa: CASSQVVGGDEQFF

j_call: TRBJ2-6
d_call: TRBD2
clone_size: .
v_call: TRBV27
cdr3_nt: TGTGCCAGCCAGGGGCAGAGGACTAGCGGGACGGGCTCTGGGGCCAACGTCCTGACTTTC
cdr3_aa: CASQGQRTSGTGSGANVLTF

j_call: TRBJ1-1
d_call: .
clone_size: .
v_call: TRBV5-1
cdr3_nt: TGCGCCAGCAGCTTTGAAAGGACCCGCACTGAAGCTTTCTTT
cdr3_aa: CASSFERTRTEAFF

j_call: TRBJ2-2
d_call: TRBD1
clone_size: .
v_call: TRBV6-6
cdr3_nt: TGTGCCAGCAGTTCCGGGACAGTGAACACCGGGGAGCTGTTTTTT
cdr3_aa: CASSSGTVNTGELFF

j_call: TRBJ1-2
d_call: .
clone_size: once
v_call: TRBV9
cdr3_nt: TGTGCCAGCAATAGGGACAACTATGGCTACACCTTC
cdr3_aa: CASNRDNYGYTF

j_call: TRBJ1-1
d_call: TRBD1
clone_size: .
v_call: TRBV6-5
cdr3_nt: TGTGCCAGCAGGATGGCCGGGACAGTGAACACTGAAGCTTTCTTT
cdr3_aa: CASRMAGTVNTEAFF

j_call: TRBJ1-4
d_call: .
clone_size: .
v_call: TRBV20-1
cdr3_nt: TGCAGTGCTAGTGGGACGGGCAATGAAAAACTGTTTTTT
cdr3_aa: CSASGTGNEKLFF